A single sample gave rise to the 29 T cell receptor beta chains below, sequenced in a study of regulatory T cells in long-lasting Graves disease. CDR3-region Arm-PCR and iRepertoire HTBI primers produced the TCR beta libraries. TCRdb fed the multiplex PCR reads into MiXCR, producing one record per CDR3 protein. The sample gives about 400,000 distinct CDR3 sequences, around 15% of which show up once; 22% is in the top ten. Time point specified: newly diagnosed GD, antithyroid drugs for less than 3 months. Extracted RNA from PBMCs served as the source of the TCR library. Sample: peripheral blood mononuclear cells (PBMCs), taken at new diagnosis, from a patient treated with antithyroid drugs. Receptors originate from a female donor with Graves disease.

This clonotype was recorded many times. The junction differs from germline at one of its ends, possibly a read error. This CDR3 reads CASSVDAGSSYNEQLF. Written as DNA, the CDR3 is TGTGCCAGCAGCGTAGATGCGGGGAGCTCCTACAATGAGCAGCTCTTC. The V gene is TRBV9, the J gene TRBJ2-1; tentatively, D is TRBD2 (6 bases). CDR1 is SGDLS, CDR2 YYNGEE, per germline. CDR3 length: 16 residues.

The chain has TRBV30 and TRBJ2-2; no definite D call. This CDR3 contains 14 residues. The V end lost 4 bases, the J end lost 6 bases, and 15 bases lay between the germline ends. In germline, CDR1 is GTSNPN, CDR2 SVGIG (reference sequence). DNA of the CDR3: TGTGCCTGGATGGAACAGCCTATCTCCGGGGAGCTGTTTTTT. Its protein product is CAWMEQPISGELFF.

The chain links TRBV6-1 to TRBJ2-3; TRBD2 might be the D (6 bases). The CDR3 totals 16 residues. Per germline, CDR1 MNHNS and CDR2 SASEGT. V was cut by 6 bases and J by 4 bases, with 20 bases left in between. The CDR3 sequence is CASSTQPPSSADTQYF. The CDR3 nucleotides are TGTGCCAGCAGCACCCAACCGCCGTCTAGCGCAGATACGCAGTATTTT.

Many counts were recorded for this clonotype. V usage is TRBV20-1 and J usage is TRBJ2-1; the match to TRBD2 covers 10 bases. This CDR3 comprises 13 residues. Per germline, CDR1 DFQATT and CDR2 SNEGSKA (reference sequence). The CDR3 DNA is TGCAGAATCAGCGGGGGGGCCCACAATGAGCAGTTCTTC. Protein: CRISGGAHNEQFF.

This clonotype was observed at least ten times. As DNA, the CDR3 is TGTGCCAGCAGCTTAGATCGGAACTCGTGGGCCTACGAGCAGTACTTC. Translated, it gives CASSLDRNSWAYEQYF. This chain uses TRBV7-2 with TRBJ2-7, with no clear D. Germline-derived CDR1 and CDR2 are SGHTA and FQGNSA. Trimming removed 1 base at V and 2 bases at J, with 15 bases between. The CDR3 runs 16 residues. Together with reference TRBV7-2 and TRBJ2-7, the CDR3 gives the full variable domain: GAGVSQSPSNKVTEKGKDVELRCDPISGHTALYWYRQSLGQGLEFLIYFQGNSAPDKSGLPSDRFSAERTGGSVSTLTIQRTQQEDSAVYLCASSLDRNSWAYEQYFGPGTRLTVT.

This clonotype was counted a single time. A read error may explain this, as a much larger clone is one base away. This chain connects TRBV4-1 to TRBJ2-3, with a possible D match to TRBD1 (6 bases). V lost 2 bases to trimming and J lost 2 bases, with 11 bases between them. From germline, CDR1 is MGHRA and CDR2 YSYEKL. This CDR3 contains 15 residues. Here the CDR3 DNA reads TGCGCCAGCAGCCAAAGACAGGCCGACACAGATACGCAGTATTTT. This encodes CASSQRQADTDTQYF.

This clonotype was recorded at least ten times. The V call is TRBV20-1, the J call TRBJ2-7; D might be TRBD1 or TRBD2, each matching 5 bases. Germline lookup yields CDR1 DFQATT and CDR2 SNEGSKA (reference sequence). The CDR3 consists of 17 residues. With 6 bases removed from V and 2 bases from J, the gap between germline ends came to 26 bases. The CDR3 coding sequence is TGCAGTGCGTCTGGTGGCCCGGGACGTACTATTCCCTACGAGCAGTACTTC. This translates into CSASGGPGRTIPYEQYF.

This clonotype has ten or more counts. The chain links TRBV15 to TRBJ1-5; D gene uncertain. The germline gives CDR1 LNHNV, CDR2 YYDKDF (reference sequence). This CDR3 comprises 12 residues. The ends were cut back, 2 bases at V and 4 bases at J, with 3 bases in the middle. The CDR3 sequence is CATSRPNQPQHF. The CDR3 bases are TGTGCCACCAGCAGACCTAATCAGCCCCAGCATTTT.

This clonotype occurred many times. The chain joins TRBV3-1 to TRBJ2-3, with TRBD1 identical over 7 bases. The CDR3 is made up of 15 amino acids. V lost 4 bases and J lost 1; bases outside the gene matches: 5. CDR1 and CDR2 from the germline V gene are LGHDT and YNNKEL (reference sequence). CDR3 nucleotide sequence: TGTGCCAGCAGCCGACAGACAGGGCGCACAGATACGCAGTATTTT. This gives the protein CASSRQTGRTDTQYF.

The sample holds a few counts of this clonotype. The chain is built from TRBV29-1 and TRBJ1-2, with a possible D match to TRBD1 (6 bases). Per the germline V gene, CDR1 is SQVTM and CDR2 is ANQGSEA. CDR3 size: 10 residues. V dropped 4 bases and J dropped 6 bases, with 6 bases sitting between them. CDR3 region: CSVAGDGYTF. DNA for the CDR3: TGCAGCGTTGCAGGGGATGGCTACACCTTC. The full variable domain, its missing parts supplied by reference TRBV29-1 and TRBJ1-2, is SAVISQKPSRDICQRGTSLTIQCQVDSQVTMMFWYRQQPGQSLTLIATANQGSEATYESGFVIDKFPISRPNLTFSTLTVSNMSPEDSSIYLCSVAGDGYTFGSGTRLTVV.

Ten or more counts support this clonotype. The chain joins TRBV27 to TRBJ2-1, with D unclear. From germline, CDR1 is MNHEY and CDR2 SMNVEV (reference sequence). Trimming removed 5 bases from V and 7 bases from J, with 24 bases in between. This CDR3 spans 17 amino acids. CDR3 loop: CASSTGGVARMVNEQFF. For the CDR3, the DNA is TGTGCCAGCAGTACCGGTGGAGTGGCTAGAATGGTAAATGAGCAGTTCTTC.

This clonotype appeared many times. CDR3 amino acids: CSARRVFANTEAFF. CDR3 nucleotide sequence: TGCAGTGCTAGACGGGTCTTCGCTAACACTGAAGCTTTCTTT. The rearrangement joins TRBV20-1 to TRBJ1-1, with unresolved D. Germline values: CDR1 DFQATT, CDR2 SNEGSKA (reference sequence). V lost 2 bases and J 2 bases, leaving 12 bases between the germline ends. The CDR3 loop spans 14 amino acids.

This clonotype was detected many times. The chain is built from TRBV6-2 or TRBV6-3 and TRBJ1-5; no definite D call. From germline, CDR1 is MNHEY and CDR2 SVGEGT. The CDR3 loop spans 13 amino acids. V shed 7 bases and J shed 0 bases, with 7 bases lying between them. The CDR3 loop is CASTGVSNQPQHF. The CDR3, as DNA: TGTGCCAGCACTGGGGTTAGCAATCAGCCCCAGCATTTT.

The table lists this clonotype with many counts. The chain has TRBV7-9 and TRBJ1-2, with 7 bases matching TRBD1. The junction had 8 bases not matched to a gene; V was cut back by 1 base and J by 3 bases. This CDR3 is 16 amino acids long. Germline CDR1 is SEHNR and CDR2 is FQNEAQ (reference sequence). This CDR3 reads CASSLGTGWTHYGYTF. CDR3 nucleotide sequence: TGTGCCAGCAGCTTAGGGACAGGCTGGACACACTATGGCTACACCTTC.

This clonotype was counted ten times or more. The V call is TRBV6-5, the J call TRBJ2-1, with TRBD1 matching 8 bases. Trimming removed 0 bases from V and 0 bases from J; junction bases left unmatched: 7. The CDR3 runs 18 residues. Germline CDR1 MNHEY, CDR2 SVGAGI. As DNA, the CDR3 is TGTGCCAGCAGTTACTCATTCAGGGGGCAAAGCTCCTACAATGAGCAGTTCTTC. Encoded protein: CASSYSFRGQSSYNEQFF.

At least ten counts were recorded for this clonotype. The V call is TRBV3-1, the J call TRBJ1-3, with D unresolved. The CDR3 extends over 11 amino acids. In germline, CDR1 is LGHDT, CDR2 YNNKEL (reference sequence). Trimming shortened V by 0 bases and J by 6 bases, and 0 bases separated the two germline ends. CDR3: CASSQENTIYF. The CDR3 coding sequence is TGTGCCAGCAGCCAAGAAAACACCATATATTTT.

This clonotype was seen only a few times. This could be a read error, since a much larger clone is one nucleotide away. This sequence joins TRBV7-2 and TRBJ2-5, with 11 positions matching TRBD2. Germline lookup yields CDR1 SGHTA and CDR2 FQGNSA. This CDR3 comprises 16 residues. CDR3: CACSYSGLAVKETQYF. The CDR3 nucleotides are TGTGCCTGCAGTTACTCGGGACTAGCGGTTAAAGAGACCCAGTACTTC.

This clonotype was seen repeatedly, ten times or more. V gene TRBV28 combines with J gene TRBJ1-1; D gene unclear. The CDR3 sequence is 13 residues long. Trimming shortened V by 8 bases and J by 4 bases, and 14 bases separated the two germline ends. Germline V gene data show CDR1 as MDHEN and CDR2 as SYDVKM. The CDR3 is CASLLPGGTEAFF. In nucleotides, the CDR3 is TGTGCCAGCCTTCTTCCGGGCGGCACTGAAGCTTTCTTT.

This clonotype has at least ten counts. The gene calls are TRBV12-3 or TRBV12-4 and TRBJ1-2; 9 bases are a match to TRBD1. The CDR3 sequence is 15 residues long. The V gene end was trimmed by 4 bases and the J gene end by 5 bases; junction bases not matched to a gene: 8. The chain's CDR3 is CASSSIRTGAYGYTF. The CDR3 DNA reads TGTGCCAGCAGTTCCATACGGACAGGGGCATATGGCTACACCTTC.

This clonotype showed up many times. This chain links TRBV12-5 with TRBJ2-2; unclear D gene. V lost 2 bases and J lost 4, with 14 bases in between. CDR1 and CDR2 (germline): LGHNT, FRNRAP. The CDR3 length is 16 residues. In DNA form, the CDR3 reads TGTGCTAGTGGTTTGCCCTCATGGTTGGGCACCGGGGAGCTGTTTTTT. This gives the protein CASGLPSWLGTGELFF.

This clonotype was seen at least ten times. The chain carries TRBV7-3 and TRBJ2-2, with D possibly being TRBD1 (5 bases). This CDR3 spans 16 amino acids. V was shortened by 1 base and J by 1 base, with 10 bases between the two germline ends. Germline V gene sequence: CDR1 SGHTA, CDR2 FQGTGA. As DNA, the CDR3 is TGTGCCAGCAGCTTAAAGCTAGGACAGAACACCGGGGAGCTGTTTTTT. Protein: CASSLKLGQNTGELFF.

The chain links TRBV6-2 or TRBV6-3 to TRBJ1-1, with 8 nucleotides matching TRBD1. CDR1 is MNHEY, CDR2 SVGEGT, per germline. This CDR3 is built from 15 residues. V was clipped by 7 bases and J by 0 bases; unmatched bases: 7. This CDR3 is CASNQGADMNTEAFF. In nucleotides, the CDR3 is TGTGCCAGCAACCAGGGGGCAGATATGAACACTGAAGCTTTCTTT.

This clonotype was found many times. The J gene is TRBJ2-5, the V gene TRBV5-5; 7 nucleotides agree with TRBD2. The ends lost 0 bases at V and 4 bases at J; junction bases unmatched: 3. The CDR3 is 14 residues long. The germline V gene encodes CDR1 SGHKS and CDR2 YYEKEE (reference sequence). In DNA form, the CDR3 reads TGTGCCAGCAGCTTGGATCCGGGAGGAGAGACCCAGTACTTC. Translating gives CASSLDPGGETQYF.

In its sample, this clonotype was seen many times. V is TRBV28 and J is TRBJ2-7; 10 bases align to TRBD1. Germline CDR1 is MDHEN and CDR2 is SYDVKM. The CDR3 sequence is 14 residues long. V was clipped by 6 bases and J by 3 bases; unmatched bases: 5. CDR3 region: CASSFGQGVYEQYF. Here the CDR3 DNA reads TGTGCCAGCAGCTTTGGACAGGGGGTCTACGAGCAGTACTTC.

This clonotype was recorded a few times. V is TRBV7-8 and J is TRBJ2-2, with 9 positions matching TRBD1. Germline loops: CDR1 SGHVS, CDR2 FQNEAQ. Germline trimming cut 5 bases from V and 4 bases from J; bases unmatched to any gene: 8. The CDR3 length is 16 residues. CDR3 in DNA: TGTGCCAGCAGCCTCCGAGGGACAGGGAGCACCGGGGAGCTGTTTTTT. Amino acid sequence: CASSLRGTGSTGELFF.

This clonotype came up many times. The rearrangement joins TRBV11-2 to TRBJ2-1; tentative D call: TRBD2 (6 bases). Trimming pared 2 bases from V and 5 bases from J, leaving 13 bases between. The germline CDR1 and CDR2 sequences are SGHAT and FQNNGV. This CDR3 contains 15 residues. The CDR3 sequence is CASSLRGGSDNEQFF. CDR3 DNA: TGTGCCAGCAGCTTACGCGGAGGGTCGGACAATGAGCAGTTCTTC. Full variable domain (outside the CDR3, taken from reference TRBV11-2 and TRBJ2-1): EAGVAQSPRYKIIEKRQSVAFWCNPISGHATLYWYQQILGQGPKLLIQFQNNGVVDDSQLPKDRFSAERLKGVDSTLKIQPAKLEDSAVYLCASSLRGGSDNEQFFGPGTRLTVL.

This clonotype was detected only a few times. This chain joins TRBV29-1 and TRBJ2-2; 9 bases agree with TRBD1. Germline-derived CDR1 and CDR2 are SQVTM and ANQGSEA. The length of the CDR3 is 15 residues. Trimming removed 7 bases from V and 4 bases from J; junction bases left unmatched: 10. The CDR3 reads CSANRGRWGTGELFF. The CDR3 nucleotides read TGCAGCGCTAACAGGGGGCGATGGGGCACCGGGGAGCTGTTTTTT.

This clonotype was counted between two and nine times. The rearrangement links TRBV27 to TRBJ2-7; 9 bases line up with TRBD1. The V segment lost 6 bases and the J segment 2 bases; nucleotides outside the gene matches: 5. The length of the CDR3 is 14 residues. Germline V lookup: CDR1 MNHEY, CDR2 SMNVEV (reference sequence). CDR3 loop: CASRLDRGTYEQYF. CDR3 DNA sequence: TGTGCCAGCAGACTGGACAGGGGAACCTACGAGCAGTACTTC.

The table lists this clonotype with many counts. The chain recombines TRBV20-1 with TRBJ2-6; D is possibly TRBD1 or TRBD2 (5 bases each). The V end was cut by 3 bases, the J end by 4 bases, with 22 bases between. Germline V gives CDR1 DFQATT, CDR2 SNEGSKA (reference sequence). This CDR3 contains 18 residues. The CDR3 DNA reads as TGCAGTGCTAGTCCACTCCGAGGGGCCCCCGAGGGGGCCAACGTCCTGACTTTC. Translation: CSASPLRGAPEGANVLTF.